The 30 T cell receptor beta chains presented below share a single source sample, sequenced in a study of blood T cell repertoires in COVID-19. Sequenced by immunoSEQ multiplex PCR; TCRdb stores in-frame clones only, minus some. Counted here are some 220,000 clones, 80% occurring once; the ten biggest clones make up 9.5% to 15%. Sample: peripheral blood. The receptors shown here come from a human donor in a cohort sampled during active COVID-19.

This chain links TRBV11-2 with TRBJ1-1; D is uncertain. The CDR3 spans 14 residues. The V end was cut by 2 bases, the J end by 5 bases, with 12 bases between. From germline, CDR1 is SGHAT and CDR2 FQNNGV. CDR3 in amino acids: CASSLSTSFTEAFF. The CDR3 region has the DNA TGTGCCAGCAGCTTATCGACAAGTTTTACTGAAGCTTTCTTT.

This clone was found a few times. The chain couples TRBV20-1 to TRBJ2-2; the match to TRBD1 covers 7 bases. V lost 3 bases and J lost 3; bases outside the gene matches: 7. CDR3 length: 15 amino acids. CDR1 is DFQATT, CDR2 SNEGSKA, per germline (reference sequence). CDR3: CSASEGARDTGELFF. The CDR3 DNA is TGCAGTGCTAGTGAGGGGGCGCGGGACACCGGGGAGCTGTTTTTT.

V usage is TRBV2 and J usage is TRBJ1-5; a weak D match, TRBD1 (6 bases). Per germline, CDR1 SNHLY and CDR2 FYNNEI. V lost 5 bases and J 6 bases, leaving 14 bases between the germline ends. This CDR3 spans 14 amino acids. The CDR3 here is CASSPQGIGQPQHF. CDR3 DNA: TGTGCCAGCAGTCCACAGGGAATCGGTCAGCCCCAGCATTTT.

This clone appeared a few times. The chain couples TRBV10-3 to TRBJ1-4, with D possibly matching TRBD1 (5 bases). There are 14 residues in the CDR3. Trimming removed 6 bases from V and 6 bases from J, with 14 bases in between. Germline V gives CDR1 ENHRY, CDR2 SYGVKD. CDR3 sequence reads: CAISPGTGDEKLFF. The CDR3 bases are TGTGCCATCAGCCCAGGGACTGGAGATGAAAAACTGTTTTTT.

The rearrangement uses TRBV11-2 and TRBJ1-2, with no clear D. CDR3 length equals 15 residues. Trimming removed 5 bases from V and 4 bases from J, with 17 bases in between. Germline CDR1 reads SGHAT; CDR2 reads FQNNGV. The CDR3 here is CASSPVVGSPYGYTF. The CDR3 DNA reads as TGTGCCAGCAGCCCCGTTGTAGGTAGCCCCTATGGCTACACCTTC.

This chain links TRBV15 with TRBJ1-4; TRBD1 might be the D (6 bases). The germline V gene has CDR1 LNHNV and CDR2 YYDKDF (reference sequence). This CDR3 has 15 amino acids. V shed 3 bases and J shed 7 bases, with 15 bases lying between them. The CDR3 sequence: CATSSRTGIAEKLFF. The CDR3 nucleotides are TGTGCCACCAGCAGCAGAACAGGGATTGCTGAAAAACTGTTTTTT. Variable domain in full (rest from reference TRBV15 and TRBJ1-4): DAMVIQNPRYQVTQFGKPVTLSCSQTLNHNVMYWYQQKSSQAPKLLFHYYDKDFNNEADTPDNFQSRRPNTSFCFLDIRSPGLGDTAMYLCATSSRTGIAEKLFFGSGTQLSVL.

In nucleotides, the CDR3 is TGTGCCAGCAGCCCAGGACTAGCCAGCACAGATACGCAGTATTTT. Translated: CASSPGLASTDTQYF. The chain has TRBV7-2 and TRBJ2-3; 8 bases match TRBD2. From germline, CDR1 is SGHTA and CDR2 FQGNSA. V shed 5 bases, J shed 0 bases, and the junction held 4 bases outside the gene matches. This CDR3 spans 15 amino acids.

This clone was recorded only once. This chain joins TRBV11-2 and TRBJ2-7, with D possibly matching TRBD2 (7 bases). Germline CDR1 and CDR2: SGHAT and FQNNGV. Trimming stripped 3 bases from V and 1 base from J, with 16 bases between. The length of the CDR3 is 16 residues. CDR3 amino acids: CASSLGGGSRSYEQYF. The CDR3 DNA reads as TGTGCCAGCAGCTTGGGGGGCGGGAGCCGGTCCTACGAGCAGTACTTC.

V gene TRBV15 combines with J gene TRBJ1-2; weak D call: TRBD1 (5 bases). In germline, CDR1 is LNHNV, CDR2 YYDKDF (reference sequence). The CDR3 extends over 14 amino acids. Trimming stripped 1 base from V and 7 bases from J, with 13 bases between. The CDR3 region has the DNA TGTGCCACCAGCAGAGTGGGGGACTTCTTTGGCTACACCTTC. It specifies CATSRVGDFFGYTF.

The rearrangement links TRBV19 to TRBJ2-7; TRBD2 matches at 8 bases. The CDR3 extends over 14 amino acids. V lost 5 bases to trimming and J lost 5 bases; unmatched junction nucleotides: 8. Germline V gene data show CDR1 as LNHDA and CDR2 as SQIVND (reference sequence). The CDR3 nucleotides are TGTGCCAGTAGTCCAGGGACTAGAATCAACGAGCAGTACTTC. Its protein product is CASSPGTRINEQYF.

This clone showed up just once. This rearrangement joins TRBV21-1 to TRBJ2-5; the table names TRBD1, a call not compared with the DNA. TRBV21-1 is reported as a pseudogene. This CDR3 has 17 residues. The CDR3 sequence is CASREVGVFHYQETQYF. In DNA form, the CDR3 reads TGTGCCAGCAGAGAGGTAGGGGTTTTTCATTACCAAGAGACCCAGTACTTC.

The chain joins TRBV7-2 to TRBJ2-3; TRBD2 aligns across 15 bases. This CDR3 contains 17 residues. Trimming removed 5 bases from V and 0 bases from J; junction bases left unmatched: 3. Germline lookup yields CDR1 SGHTA and CDR2 FQGNSA. CDR3 nucleotide sequence: TGTGCCAGCAGCCCGGGGACTAGCGGGAGGAGCACAGATACGCAGTATTTT. It translates to CASSPGTSGRSTDTQYF.

This chain joins TRBV5-1 and TRBJ2-1, with TRBD2 as a possible D gene (5 bases). V was shortened by 5 bases and J by 5 bases, with 14 bases between the two germline ends. CDR3 size: 14 residues. Germline assignment: CDR1 SGHRS and CDR2 YFSETQ. CDR3 region: CASSRGAADNEQFF. In DNA, the CDR3 is TGCGCCAGCAGTCGGGGAGCCGCCGACAATGAGCAGTTCTTC.

CDR3: CASSSLPGLDTGELFF. The DNA for the CDR3 is TGCGCCAGCAGCTCCCTTCCGGGACTAGATACCGGGGAGCTGTTTTTT. J is TRBJ2-2 and V is TRBV5-1; TRBD2 aligns across 8 bases. J was trimmed by 5 bases and V by 3 bases; bases with no gene match: 9. Germline V gene data show CDR1 as SGHRS and CDR2 as YFSETQ. The CDR3 extends over 16 amino acids.

The rearrangement joins TRBV6-6 to TRBJ2-2, with a weak D call TRBD1 (6 bases). Trimming cost V 7 bases and J 2 bases, with 17 bases left between them. The CDR3 length is 16 residues. Per the germline V gene, CDR1 is MNHNY and CDR2 is SVGAGI (reference sequence). The CDR3 here is CASNSPWTENTGELFF. CDR3 nucleotides: TGTGCCAGCAACTCACCCTGGACAGAAAACACCGGGGAGCTGTTTTTT.

The CDR3 region is CSASPTSGATYEQYF. CDR3 coding DNA: TGCAGTGCTAGTCCGACTAGCGGGGCCACCTACGAGCAGTACTTC. The genes are TRBV20-1 and TRBJ2-7; 11 nucleotides line up with TRBD2. The CDR3 has 15 residues. The germline gives CDR1 DFQATT, CDR2 SNEGSKA (reference sequence). After removal of 3 bases from V and 2 bases from J, the junction contained 6 bases not matched to a gene.

The chain carries TRBV5-1 and TRBJ2-7; 9 nucleotides match TRBD1. Trimming cost V 0 bases and J 2 bases; bases outside gene matches: 9. CDR1 and CDR2 from the germline V gene are SGHRS and YFSETQ. The CDR3 is 17 amino acids. CDR3 sequence: CASSLAPGTGLPYEQYF. CDR3 bases: TGCGCCAGCAGCTTGGCCCCCGGGACAGGGCTCCCCTACGAGCAGTACTTC. Looking up the rest from reference TRBV5-1 and TRBJ2-7 gives the full variable domain: KAGVTQTPRYLIKTRGQQVTLSCSPISGHRSVSWYQQTPGQGLQFLFEYFSETQRNKGNFPGRFSGRQFSNSRSEMNVSTLELGDSALYLCASSLAPGTGLPYEQYFGPGTRLTVT.

This chain links TRBV28 with TRBJ2-7; 10 nucleotides align to TRBD1. Germline V lookup: CDR1 MDHEN, CDR2 SYDVKM. V lost 4 bases, J lost 0 bases, and 3 bases stayed unmatched. The CDR3 runs to 15 residues. CDR3 bases: TGTGCCAGCAGTTCCGGGACAGGGGCCTCCTACGAGCAGTACTTC. It yields the protein CASSSGTGASYEQYF.

The count of this clone is one. The chain recombines TRBV28 with TRBJ1-2; possible D gene TRBD1, 5 bases. This CDR3 has 12 amino acids. V shed 2 bases and J shed 7 bases, with 8 bases lying between them. Germline CDR1 is MDHEN and CDR2 is SYDVKM. The CDR3 DNA follows: TGTGCCAGCAGTTTAGGGAGGGGTGGCTACACCTTC. It encodes CASSLGRGGYTF.

V usage is TRBV5-5 and J usage is TRBJ2-1; 10 nucleotides agree with TRBD2. The J segment lost 6 bases and the V segment lost 0 bases, leaving 3 bases of the junction unmatched. Germline V gene data show CDR1 as SGHKS and CDR2 as YYEKEE (reference sequence). This CDR3 has 15 residues. CDR3 amino acids: CASSLAGTSVNEQFF. In DNA, the CDR3 is TGTGCCAGCAGCTTGGCCGGGACTAGCGTCAATGAGCAGTTCTTC.

J is TRBJ1-6 and V is TRBV19; D possibly corresponds to TRBD1 (5 bases). V was pared by 2 bases and J by 7 bases, with 12 bases between. Germline V gives CDR1 LNHDA, CDR2 SQIVND (reference sequence). This CDR3 is 15 amino acids long. CDR3 sequence: CASSIPAGRNSPLHF. The CDR3 DNA sequence: TGTGCCAGTAGTATACCCGCAGGGCGAAATTCACCCCTCCACTTT.

In this sample, this clone turned up a few times. V gene TRBV4-2 combines with J gene TRBJ1-2; 11 bases are shared with TRBD1. Germline assignment: CDR1 LGHNA and CDR2 YNFKEQ. This CDR3 region has 15 residues. V lost 4 bases to trimming and J lost 7 bases; unmatched junction nucleotides: 8. Here the CDR3 reads CASSRIGQGAAGYTF. CDR3 sequence (DNA): TGTGCCAGCAGCCGAATTGGACAGGGGGCGGCTGGCTACACCTTC.

This clone was observed a few times. CDR3 loop: CASSWDTANTEAFF. As DNA, the CDR3 is TGTGCCAGCAGCTGGGACACAGCGAACACTGAAGCTTTCTTT. The chain links TRBV7-2 to TRBJ1-1, with D maybe TRBD1 (6 bases). V gave up 4 bases and J gave up 1 base, with 10 bases separating them. This CDR3 comprises 14 residues. The germline CDR1 and CDR2 sequences are SGHTA and FQGNSA.

The V call is TRBV28, the J call TRBJ1-1; D gene unclear. V was pared by 1 base and J by 6 bases, with 18 bases between. This CDR3 has 16 residues. In germline, CDR1 is MDHEN, CDR2 SYDVKM. In nucleotides, the CDR3 is TGTGCCAGCAGTTTATCCCGTGTTGTGGGCCAAGCTGAAGCTTTCTTT. This codes for CASSLSRVVGQAEAFF. Full variable domain (rest looked up from reference TRBV28 and TRBJ1-1): DVKVTQSSRYLVKRTGEKVFLECVQDMDHENMFWYRQDPGLGLRLIYFSYDVKMKEKGDIPEGYSVSREKKERFSLILESASTNQTSMYLCASSLSRVVGQAEAFFGQGTRLTVV.

This chain joins TRBV19 and TRBJ2-1; D uncertain. Germline CDR1 and CDR2: LNHDA and SQIVND (reference sequence). This CDR3 is 13 amino acids long. Between the trimmed V and J ends, which lost 2 bases and 3 bases, there was a span of 5 bases. The CDR3 spells CASSISDYNEQFF. The CDR3 region has the DNA TGTGCCAGTAGTATAAGCGACTACAATGAGCAGTTCTTC.

The chain is built from TRBV11-2 and TRBJ2-7; tentative D call: TRBD1 (6 bases). This CDR3 has 13 residues. V dropped 8 bases and J dropped 4 bases, with 15 bases sitting between them. The V gene's germline CDR1 is SGHAT and CDR2 FQNNGV. The CDR3 DNA reads as TGTGCCAGCGGGGGCAGGTTTCCTTACGAGCAGTACTTC. This sequence encodes CASGGRFPYEQYF. Full variable domain (rest looked up from reference TRBV11-2 and TRBJ2-7): EAGVAQSPRYKIIEKRQSVAFWCNPISGHATLYWYQQILGQGPKLLIQFQNNGVVDDSQLPKDRFSAERLKGVDSTLKIQPAKLEDSAVYLCASGGRFPYEQYFGPGTRLTVT.

This rearrangement joins TRBV4-2 to TRBJ2-2, with a possible D match to TRBD1 (5 bases). CDR1 is LGHNA and CDR2 is YNFKEQ in the germline V gene. V lost 8 bases to trimming and J lost 3 bases, with 16 bases between them. The CDR3 loop spans 15 amino acids. For the CDR3, the DNA is TGTGCCAGCCTTGGCCAGGGTGTTTACACCGGGGAGCTGTTTTTT. It encodes CASLGQGVYTGELFF.

The CDR3, as DNA: TGTGCCAGCAGCTATGCTGGGGGGGGAGGAGAGACCCAGTACTTC. This translates into CASSYAGGGGETQYF. The V call is TRBV25-1, the J call TRBJ2-5; TRBD2 agrees at 7 bases. This CDR3 has 15 amino acids. Germline assignment: CDR1 MGHDK and CDR2 SYGVNS. With V trimmed by 6 bases and J by 4 bases, 11 bases remained unmatched.

V and J are TRBV2 and TRBJ2-1; 11 positions match TRBD1. V lost 2 bases to trimming and J lost 5 bases; unmatched junction nucleotides: 8. The CDR3 is 17 residues long. CDR1 and CDR2 from the germline V gene are SNHLY and FYNNEI. Here the CDR3 DNA reads TGTGCCAGCAGTGAAAACGGACAGGGGGCGCGGGACAATGAGCAGTTCTTC. It encodes CASSENGQGARDNEQFF. Using reference TRBV2 and TRBJ2-1 for the parts outside the CDR3, the full variable domain is EPEVTQTPSHQVTQMGQEVILRCVPISNHLYFYWYRQILGQKVEFLVSFYNNEISEKSEIFDDQFSVERPDGSNFTLKIRSTKLEDSAMYFCASSENGQGARDNEQFFGPGTRLTVL.

For this clone: This specimen includes other DNA sequences encoding the same CDR3. The chain has TRBV6-2 or TRBV6-3 and TRBJ2-7; a possible D gene is TRBD1 (5 bases). Germline V lookup: CDR1 MNHEY, CDR2 SVGEGT. Trimming removed 4 bases at V and 1 base at J, with 8 bases between. The CDR3 runs 13 residues. CDR3 nucleotides: TGTGCCAGCAGTTTGGACAATTCCTACGAGCAGTACTTC. It encodes CASSLDNSYEQYF.